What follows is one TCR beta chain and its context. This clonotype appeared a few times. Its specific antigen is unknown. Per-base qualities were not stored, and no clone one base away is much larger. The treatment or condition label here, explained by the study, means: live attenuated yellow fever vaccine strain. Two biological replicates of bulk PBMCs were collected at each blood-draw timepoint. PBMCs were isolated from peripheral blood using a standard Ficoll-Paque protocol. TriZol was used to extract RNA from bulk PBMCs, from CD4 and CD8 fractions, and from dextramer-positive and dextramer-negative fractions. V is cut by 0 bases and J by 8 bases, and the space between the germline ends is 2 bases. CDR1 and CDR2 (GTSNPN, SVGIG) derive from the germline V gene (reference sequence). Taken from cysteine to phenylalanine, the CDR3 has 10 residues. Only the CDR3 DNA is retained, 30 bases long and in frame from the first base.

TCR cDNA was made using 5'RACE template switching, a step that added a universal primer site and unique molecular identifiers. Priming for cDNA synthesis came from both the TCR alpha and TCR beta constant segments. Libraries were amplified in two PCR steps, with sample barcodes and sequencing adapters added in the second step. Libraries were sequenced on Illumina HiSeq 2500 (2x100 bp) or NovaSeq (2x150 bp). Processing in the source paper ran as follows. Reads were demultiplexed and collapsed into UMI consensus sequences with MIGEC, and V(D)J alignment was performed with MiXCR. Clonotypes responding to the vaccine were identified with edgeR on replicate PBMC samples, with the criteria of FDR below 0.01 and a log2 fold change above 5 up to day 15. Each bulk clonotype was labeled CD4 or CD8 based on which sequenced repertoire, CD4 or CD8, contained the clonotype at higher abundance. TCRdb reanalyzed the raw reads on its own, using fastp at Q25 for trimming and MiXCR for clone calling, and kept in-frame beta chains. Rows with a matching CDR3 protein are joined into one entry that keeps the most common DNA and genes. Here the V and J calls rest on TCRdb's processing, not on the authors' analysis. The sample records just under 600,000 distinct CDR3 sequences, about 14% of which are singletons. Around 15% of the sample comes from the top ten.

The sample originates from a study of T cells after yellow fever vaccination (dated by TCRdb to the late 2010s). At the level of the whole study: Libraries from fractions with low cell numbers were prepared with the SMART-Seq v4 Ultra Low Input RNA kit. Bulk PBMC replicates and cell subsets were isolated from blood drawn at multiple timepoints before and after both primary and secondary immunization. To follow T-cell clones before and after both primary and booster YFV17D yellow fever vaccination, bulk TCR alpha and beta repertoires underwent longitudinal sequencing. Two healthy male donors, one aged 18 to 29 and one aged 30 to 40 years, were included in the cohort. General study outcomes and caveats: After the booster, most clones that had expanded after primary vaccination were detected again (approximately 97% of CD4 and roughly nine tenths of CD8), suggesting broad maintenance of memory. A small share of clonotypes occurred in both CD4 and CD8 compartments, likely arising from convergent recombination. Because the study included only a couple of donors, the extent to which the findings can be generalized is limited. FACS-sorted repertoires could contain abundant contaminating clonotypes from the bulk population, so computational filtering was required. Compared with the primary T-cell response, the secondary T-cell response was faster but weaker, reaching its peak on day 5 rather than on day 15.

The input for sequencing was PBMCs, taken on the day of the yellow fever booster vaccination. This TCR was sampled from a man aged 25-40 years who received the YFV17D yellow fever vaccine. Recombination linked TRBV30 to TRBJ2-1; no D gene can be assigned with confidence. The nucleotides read TGTGCCTGGAGTGTGCATGAGCAGTTCTTC. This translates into CAWSVHEQFF. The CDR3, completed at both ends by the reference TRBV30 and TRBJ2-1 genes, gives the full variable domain SQTIHQWPATLVQPVGSPLSLECTVEGTSNPNLYWYRQAAGRGLQLLFYSVGIGQISSEVPQNLSASRPQDRQFILSSKKLLLSDSGFYLCAWSVHEQFFGPGTRLTVL.